Listed below are T cell receptor beta chains from one sample, sequenced in a study of blood T cell repertoires in COVID-19. Profiling relied on immunoSEQ multiplex PCR, and the TCRdb table lists in-frame clones only, not all of them. The table lists 250,000 or so clones, just under 85% of them singletons. The sequenced sample was peripheral blood. These receptors were taken from an elderly woman with acute or convalescent COVID-19. Each CDR3 is given without its conserved first and last residue.

V gene	J gene	CDR3 protein
TRBV6-2/TRBV6-3	TRBJ2-2	ASSYSRGNTGELF
TRBV7-2	TRBJ2-5	ASSIAGGKETQY
TRBV7-2	TRBJ1-2	ASSLSWTAGGGYT
TRBV4-3	TRBJ2-2	ASSPGTGSGRGPGELF
TRBV6-5	TRBJ2-5	ASSYYSEETQY
TRBV7-8	TRBJ1-2	ASSLVLGVNYGYT
TRBV6-6	TRBJ2-3	ASTRQGPTDTQY
TRBV19	TRBJ1-3	ASGYQGSAGNTIY
TRBV6-2/TRBV6-3	TRBJ2-2	ASSLQGPGELF
TRBV11-2	TRBJ2-5	ASSSGGAKETQY
TRBV19	TRBJ2-5	ASSDRGRQETQY
TRBV2	TRBJ1-2	ASTKQGVVSGGYT
TRBV5-4	TRBJ1-1	ASSLAGVTEAF
TRBV28	TRBJ2-7	ASSLPGGDFSYEQY
TRBV6-5	TRBJ1-1	ASSYGSMNTEAF
TRBV7-9	TRBJ1-1	ASSFQGKMNTEAF
TRBV24-1	TRBJ2-1	ATSDYSGEQF
TRBV5-4	TRBJ1-1	ASLLRGGEAF
TRBV6-6	TRBJ2-7	ASSYSELAEQY
TRBV9	TRBJ1-4	ASSVAQGFKEKLF
TRBV19	TRBJ1-2	ASSMIGPYYGYT
TRBV25-1	TRBJ1-1	ASSYGTKAF
TRBV7-6	TRBJ2-1	ASSTTDRNNEQF
TRBV3-1/TRBV3-2	TRBJ2-5	ASSPQVRQRETQY
TRBV10-3	TRBJ1-2	AISERVSYT
TRBV7-2	TRBJ1-1	ASSFSRGREAF
TRBV7-2	TRBJ1-4	ATQRGGNEKLF
TRBV30	TRBJ2-7	AWSDDSSYEQY
TRBV21-1	TRBJ2-7	ASSKGTAIAYEQY
TRBV4-1	TRBJ1-1	ASSHTGLNTEAF
TRBV4-1	TRBJ1-6	ASSRGQGGSPLH
TRBV6-5	TRBJ1-2	ASSYVSGSGGNGYT
TRBV28	TRBJ2-5	ASSPPGRETQY
TRBV6-8	TRBJ2-7	ASTTGGYEQY
TRBV5-1	TRBJ2-1	ASSLGLAGYNEQF
TRBV7-2	TRBJ2-2	ASSASGNTGELF
TRBV7-2	TRBJ1-4	ASSRTGGAPNEKLF
TRBV4-3	TRBJ2-4	ASSQSPSAKNIQY
TRBV5-1	TRBJ2-7	ASSGGGFHEQY
TRBV29-1	TRBJ1-1	SVAGGQGSTATEAF
TRBV6-4	TRBJ2-7	ASSDSTSGNYEQY
TRBV18	TRBJ2-1	ASSSRTSRNNEQF
TRBV3-1/TRBV3-2	TRBJ2-6	ASSPLISSGANVLT
TRBV4-2	TRBJ2-3	ASSQGPLGSRGAGTQY
TRBV10-1	TRBJ2-2	ASSESWTPNTGELF
TRBV7-9	TRBJ2-1	ASSAQGHLDEQF
TRBV19	TRBJ1-1	ASRTGTGSTEAF
TRBV11-2	TRBJ2-1	ASSSDSSGLGYEQF
TRBV7-7	TRBJ1-1	ASSFPLEGARMNTEAF
TRBV28	TRBJ2-5	ASSPSSGAGGTQY
TRBV5-4	TRBJ2-2	ASSPRNTGELF
TRBV5-1	TRBJ1-1	ASSTSGRVNTEAF